This T cell receptor (beta chain) stems from a study of blood T cell repertoires in COVID-19 (dated by TCRdb to about 2020). With regard to the full study: The collaborator samples originated in the United States, Italy and Spain and spanned the acute and convalescent phases of COVID-19. A de-identified subject ID, COVID-19 status, age in years and sex were almost always included in the sample metadata. Deeply sampled blood TCRbeta repertoires from subjects exposed to, actively infected with, or recovered from COVID-19 were included in the dataset. A freely available public database, intended as a resource for researchers studying the immune response to SARS-CoV-2, is where the repertoires were released. Where available, HLA class I and class II types were obtained from metadata supplied by the sample provider rather than from assay-based typing. The prospective study material was composed of cDNA or gDNA derived from T cells, B-cell-depleted T cells, or PBMCs. The samples were drawn from two sources: the first 160 participants of the ongoing ImmuneRACE study, and 1,200 or so subjects contributed by 6 global collaborators. Points the paper makes about the study in general: The amount of clinical and demographic metadata varied by source and participant and was provided uncurated.

There are a few counts of this clone. Its recognized antigen is unknown. No per-base quality is available; no much larger clone lies one base away. Participants in the prospective study were aged about 18 to 100 years, lived in 24 United States geographic areas, and enrolled through a virtual design. To assign participants to cohorts, the prospective study relied on clinical history that participants themselves reported in a screening survey and a study questionnaire. A participant counted as exposed if, within 2 weeks of entering the study, that participant had been in contact with someone who had a PCR-confirmed or clinician-diagnosed COVID-19 case. Each participant in the prospective study had whole blood, serum and a nasopharyngeal or oropharyngeal swab collected by mobile phlebotomists. Over a roughly 2-month period, participants in the prospective study had the option of providing additional blood draws and questionnaires. Blood samples from the prospective study were shipped frozen or at room temperature prior to DNA extraction.

TCRbeta CDR3 regions were amplified from genomic DNA by means of the immunoSEQ Assay, a bias-controlled multiplex PCR. In the source study's methods: The number of nucleated cells in each sample was estimated from the amplification of reference gene primers within the assay. To quantify the absolute abundance of each unique TCRbeta CDR3 rearrangement, sequence reads were collapsed and filtered. For each sample, productive Simpson clonality was calculated as the square root of Simpson's diversity index over productive rearrangements. As stored in TCRdb, this immuneACCESS dataset retains in-frame rearrangements with V and J assigned. A fraction of the clones does not appear; measured against another copy, unresolved V genes explain less than half of the discrepancy, and the remainder lacks a known reason. The DNA gave D and trimming, while V, J and clone size come from that table. The sample profile shows approximately 150,000 clones; approximately 88% of them were found once. Together, the top ten hold roughly 4.9% of the sample.

CDR1 and CDR2 are read off the germline V gene (reference sequence) as LNHNV and YYDKDF. Measured from the cysteine to the phenylalanine, the CDR3 is 16 residues long. Only the CDR3 DNA is retained, 48 bases long and in frame from the first base. V is reduced by 0 bases and J by 0 bases, leaving a spacing of 12 bases between them. The sequencing sample was made of PBMCs or T cells enriched from blood (not recorded which). The TCR was taken from a man aged 70-80 years who had been exposed to COVID-19. The sequence joins TRBV15 to TRBJ2-7; TRBD1 is perhaps the D gene, given 5 matching bases. Here the CDR3 is given as CATSRERRASSYEQYF. The DNA sequence follows: TGTGCCACCAGCAGAGAGCGCAGGGCAAGCTCCTACGAGCAGTACTTC.